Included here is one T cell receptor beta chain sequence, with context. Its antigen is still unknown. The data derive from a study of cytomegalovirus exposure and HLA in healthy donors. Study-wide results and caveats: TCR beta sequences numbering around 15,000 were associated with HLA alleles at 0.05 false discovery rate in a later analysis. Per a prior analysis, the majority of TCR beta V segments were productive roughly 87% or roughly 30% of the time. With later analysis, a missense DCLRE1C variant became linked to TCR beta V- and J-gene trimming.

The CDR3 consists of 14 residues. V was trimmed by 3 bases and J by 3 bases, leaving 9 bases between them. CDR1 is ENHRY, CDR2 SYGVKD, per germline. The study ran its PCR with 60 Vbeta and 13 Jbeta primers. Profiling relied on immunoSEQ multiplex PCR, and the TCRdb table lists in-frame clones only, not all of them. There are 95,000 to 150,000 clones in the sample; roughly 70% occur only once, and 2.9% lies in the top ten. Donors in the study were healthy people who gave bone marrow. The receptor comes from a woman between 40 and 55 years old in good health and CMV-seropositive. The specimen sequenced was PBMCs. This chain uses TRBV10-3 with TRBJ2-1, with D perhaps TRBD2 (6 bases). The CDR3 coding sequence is TGTGCCATCAGTGACCTGCGGGACTACAATGAGCAGTTCTTC. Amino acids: CAISDLRDYNEQFF.